The entry below describes one TCR beta chain. This entry belongs to a study of patients and donors after allogeneic stem cell transplantation. This CDR3 comprises 15 residues. Trimming removed 4 bases from V and 6 bases from J, with 19 bases in between. Germline V gene data show CDR1 as SEHNR and CDR2 as FQNEAQ (reference sequence). TCRdb re-derived calls from the RT-PCR reads in MiXCR, one entry per CDR3 protein. The sample shows some 160,000 distinct CDR3 sequences, approximately 24% of them seen only once. The sample consisted of blood, either unsorted or a sorted T cell fraction (not recorded which). This receptor was obtained from a human donor who was either an allogeneic HSCT recipient or a stem cell or donor lymphocyte infusion donor (not recorded which). It is not recorded whose cells these are; they may come from a transplant donor. V is TRBV7-9 and J is TRBJ2-7; D may be TRBD1 (7 bases). The CDR3 DNA reads as TGTGCCAGCAGCTCAGGATTCGGACAGGAGGGCGAGCAGTACTTC. Its protein product is CASSSGFGQEGEQYF.